What follows are 10 T cell receptor beta chains derived from one specimen sequenced in a study of blood T cell repertoires in COVID-19. Here immunoSEQ multiplex PCR was the method, and the copy in TCRdb shows in-frame clones only, minus some. Here the sample spans more than 85,000 clones, about 88% being singletons. The sequenced sample consisted of peripheral blood. The receptors come from a woman at least 80 years old with acute or convalescent COVID-19.

The rearrangement links TRBV11-2 to TRBJ2-1; 8 bases match TRBD2. Per germline, CDR1 SGHAT and CDR2 FQNNGV. Trimming cost V 0 bases and J 4 bases; bases outside gene matches: 5. This CDR3 is built from 16 residues. The CDR3 loop reads CASSLDARGRYNEQFF. The CDR3 DNA reads as TGTGCCAGCAGCTTAGACGCGCGCGGGAGGTACAATGAGCAGTTCTTC. The variable domain in full, completed from reference TRBV11-2 and TRBJ2-1, reads EAGVAQSPRYKIIEKRQSVAFWCNPISGHATLYWYQQILGQGPKLLIQFQNNGVVDDSQLPKDRFSAERLKGVDSTLKIQPAKLEDSAVYLCASSLDARGRYNEQFFGPGTRLTVL.

The CDR3: CASKGLGANVLTF. DNA of the CDR3: TGCGCCAGCAAGGGGCTTGGGGCCAACGTCCTGACTTTC. The rearrangement joins TRBV5-1 to TRBJ2-6; D perhaps matches TRBD1 (5 bases). V lost 6 bases, J lost 3 bases, and 7 bases lay in between. Germline assignment: CDR1 SGHRS and CDR2 YFSETQ. The CDR3 totals 13 residues.

This chain joins TRBV4-3 and TRBJ2-7; 10 nucleotides line up with TRBD1. The CDR3 consists of 14 residues. Germline CDR1 LGHNA, CDR2 YSLEER. The V and J ends lost 3 bases and 4 bases, in that order; junction bases with no gene match: 3. The CDR3: CASSQPGQGYEQYF. CDR3 in DNA: TGCGCCAGCAGCCAGCCGGGACAGGGGTACGAGCAGTACTTC.

This chain connects TRBV6-5 to TRBJ1-3; 8 bases match TRBD1. Per germline, CDR1 MNHEY and CDR2 SVGAGI. V dropped 7 bases and J dropped 2; count of bases not matched to a gene: 4. The CDR3 is made up of 14 amino acids. The CDR3 nucleotides are TGTGCCAGCAAGAACAGGGGGGCTGGAAACACCATATATTTT. This sequence encodes CASKNRGAGNTIYF.

The V call is TRBV24-1, the J call TRBJ2-5; D gene unclear. The CDR3 runs 12 residues. The germline CDR1 and CDR2 sequences are KGHDR and SFDVKD. Trimming pared 6 bases from V and 5 bases from J, leaving 9 bases between. CDR3 protein: CATSMGWETQYF. CDR3 coding DNA: TGTGCCACCAGTATGGGCTGGGAGACCCAGTACTTC.

The rearrangement joins TRBV4-2 to TRBJ2-5; TRBD1 matches at 7 bases. Germline V gene data show CDR1 as LGHNA and CDR2 as YNFKEQ. Germline trimming cut 0 bases from V and 5 bases from J; bases unmatched to any gene: 15. This CDR3 has 18 amino acids. The CDR3 DNA reads TGTGCCAGCAGCCAAGACTCCCCGGGACAGCGATTAAGGGAGACCCAGTACTTC. Translated, it gives CASSQDSPGQRLRETQYF.

This chain uses TRBV28 with TRBJ1-5, with 7 bases matching TRBD1. J was trimmed by 1 base and V by 6 bases; bases with no gene match: 9. The germline gives CDR1 MDHEN, CDR2 SYDVKM. CDR3 length: 16 residues. The CDR3 here is CASRLQGILSNQPQHF. Here the CDR3 DNA reads TGTGCCAGCAGGCTACAGGGGATACTCAGCAATCAGCCCCAGCATTTT.

This clone turned up a few times. The V call is TRBV30, the J call TRBJ1-6; tentatively, D is TRBD1 (5 bases). V was cut by 3 bases and J by 5 bases, with 11 bases left in between. The CDR3 sequence is 14 residues long. Germline CDR1 reads GTSNPN; CDR2 reads SVGIG (reference sequence). DNA for the CDR3: TGTGCCTGGAGCGGAGGGGTCAATAATTCACCCCTCCACTTT. Amino acids: CAWSGGVNNSPLHF.

DNA for the CDR3: TGTGCCAGCAGCCAAGGTGTAGGGGTACTAGCGGCCTACGAGCAGTACTTC. It codes for CASSQGVGVLAAYEQYF. The chain carries TRBV4-2 and TRBJ2-7; TRBD2 matches at 8 bases. The CDR3 length is 17 residues. Trimming at V came to 1 base and at J to 2 bases, leaving 10 bases not matched to a gene. From germline, CDR1 is LGHNA and CDR2 YNFKEQ.

The chain has TRBV14 and TRBJ2-1; TRBD2 aligns across 10 bases. Germline V gene lookup returns CDR1 SGHDN and CDR2 FVKESK. The J segment lost 13 bases and the V segment lost 3 bases, leaving 6 bases of the junction unmatched. The CDR3 totals 13 residues. CDR3 in DNA: TGTGCCAGCAGCCAGGGGGCTAGCGGGAGACAGTTCTTC. Protein sequence: CASSQGASGRQFF.